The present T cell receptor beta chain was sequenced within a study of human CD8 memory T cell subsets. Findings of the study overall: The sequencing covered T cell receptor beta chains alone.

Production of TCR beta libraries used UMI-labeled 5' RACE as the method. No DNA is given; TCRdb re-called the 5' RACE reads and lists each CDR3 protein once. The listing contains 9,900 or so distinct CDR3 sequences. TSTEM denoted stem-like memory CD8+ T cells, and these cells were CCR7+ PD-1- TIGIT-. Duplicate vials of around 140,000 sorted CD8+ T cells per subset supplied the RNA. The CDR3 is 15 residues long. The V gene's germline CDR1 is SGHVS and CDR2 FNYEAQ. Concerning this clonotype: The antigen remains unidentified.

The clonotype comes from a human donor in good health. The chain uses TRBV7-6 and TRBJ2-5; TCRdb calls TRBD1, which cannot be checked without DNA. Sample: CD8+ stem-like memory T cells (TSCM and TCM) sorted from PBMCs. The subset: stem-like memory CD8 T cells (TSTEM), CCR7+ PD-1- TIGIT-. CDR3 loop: CASSPDINPAETQYF. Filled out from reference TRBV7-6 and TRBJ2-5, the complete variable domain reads GAGVSQSPRYKVTKRGQDVALRCDPISGHVSLYWYRQALGQGPEFLTYFNYEAQQDKSGLPNDRFSAERPEGSISTLTIQRTEQRDSAMYRCASSPDINPAETQYFGPGTRLLVL.